This TCR beta chain was retrieved from a study of T cell responses to AZD1222 COVID-19 vaccine. With respect to this clone: Its antigen is undetermined.

Study-wide results and limits: Clonal diversity was possibly underestimated, and the donors were mostly white British, with more females.

The repertoire was sequenced with immunoSEQ multiplex PCR; TCRdb's copy has only in-frame clones and lacks some. The repertoire holds 100,000 to 150,000 clones, with 89% as singletons. The source material was peripheral blood, sampled on day 0 of AZD1222 vaccination. The origin of this receptor is an adult in good health.

CDR3 nucleotide sequence: TGTGCCAGCTCACCAGTCGGGGGCGCAGGGATGAACACTGAAGCTTTCTTT. Amino acids: CASSPVGGAGMNTEAFF. This chain connects TRBV18 to TRBJ1-1; D is possibly TRBD1 (6 bases). Trimming removed 2 bases at V and 0 bases at J, with 16 bases between. This CDR3 region has 17 residues. Germline V gene sequence: CDR1 KGHSH, CDR2 LQKENI.